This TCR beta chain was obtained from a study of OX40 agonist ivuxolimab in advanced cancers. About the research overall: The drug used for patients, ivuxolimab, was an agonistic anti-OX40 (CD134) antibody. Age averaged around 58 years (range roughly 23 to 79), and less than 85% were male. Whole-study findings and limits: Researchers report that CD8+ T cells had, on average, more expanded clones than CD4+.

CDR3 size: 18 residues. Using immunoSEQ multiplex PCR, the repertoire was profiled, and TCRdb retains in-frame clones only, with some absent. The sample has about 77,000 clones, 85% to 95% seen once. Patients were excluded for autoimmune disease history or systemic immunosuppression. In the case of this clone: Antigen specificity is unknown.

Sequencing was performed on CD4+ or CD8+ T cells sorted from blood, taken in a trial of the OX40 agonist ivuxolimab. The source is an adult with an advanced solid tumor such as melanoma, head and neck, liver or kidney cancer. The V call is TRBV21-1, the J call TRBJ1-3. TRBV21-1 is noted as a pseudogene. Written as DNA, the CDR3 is TGTGCCAGCAGCATAAAAGTGGCCACTTCGAGTTCTGGAAACACCATATATTTT. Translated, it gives CASSIKVATSSSGNTIYF.